This T cell receptor beta chain was observed in a study of memory CD4+ T cells and cytomegalovirus serostatus. Study-level information: Of the healthy Belgian adults, several were CMV seropositive and 20 to 30 seronegative. General study points: CD4+ memory repertoires contained about two fifths of the roughly 160 reported CMV TCRbeta sequences.

In regard to this clone: Its antigen is unidentified.

Assay used: immunoSEQ multiplex PCR; TCRdb lists only in-frame clones, some missing. The sample records about 50,000 clones, just under 80% being singletons. V dropped 5 bases and J dropped 4 bases, with 12 bases sitting between them. There are 13 residues in the CDR3. Germline V lookup: CDR1 MNHEY, CDR2 SMNVEV (reference sequence). Single viable CD3+CD4+CD8-CD45RO+ cells were sorted as the memory CD4+ T cells. Positive selection with CD4 microbeads enriched total CD4+ T cells. Sequencing used memory CD4+ T cells from blood. The chain links TRBV27 to TRBJ2-7; D call uncertain. The origin of this receptor is an adult in good health and CMV-seronegative. Written as DNA, the CDR3 is TGTGCCAGCAGTCTTGCTAGTATGTACGAGCAGTACTTC. Encoded protein: CASSLASMYEQYF.